These 14 T cell receptor beta chains originate from one sample sequenced in a study of blood T cell repertoires in COVID-19. The table came from immunoSEQ multiplex PCR; TCRdb's copy has only in-frame clones and leaves some out. The sample carries about 150,000 clones, 70% to 85% recorded once. The sequenced sample was peripheral blood. The receptors here all came from a man aged 60-69 years who had recovered from COVID-19.

The chain has TRBV5-1 and TRBJ2-3; 8 nucleotides match TRBD2. The trim removed 3 bases at V and 5 bases at J, leaving 5 bases unmatched. The germline V gene has CDR1 SGHRS and CDR2 YFSETQ. The CDR3 contains 14 residues. The CDR3 DNA follows: TGCGCCAGCAGCTGGAGCGGGAGCGGAGATACGCAGTATTTT. It codes for CASSWSGSGDTQYF.

The count of this clone is one. The CDR3, as DNA: TGCGCCAGCAGCCAAGCCACAGGGAATGAAAAACTGTTTTTT. Translation gives CASSQATGNEKLFF. This chain connects TRBV4-3 to TRBJ1-4, with D possibly TRBD1 on 6 matching bases. The V gene lost 1 base and the J gene lost 5 bases, with 8 bases spanning the gap. CDR1 LGHNA and CDR2 YSLEER come from the germline V gene. This CDR3 comprises 14 residues.

V gene TRBV11-3 combines with J gene TRBJ2-5; 8 positions agree with TRBD2. Germline values: CDR1 SGHNT, CDR2 YENEEA. The V and J ends lost 4 bases and 3 bases, in that order; junction bases with no gene match: 7. This CDR3 is 15 amino acids long. This chain's CDR3 is CASSSDGLAEETQYF. Written as DNA, the CDR3 is TGTGCCAGCAGCTCCGATGGACTAGCAGAAGAGACCCAGTACTTC.

This chain links TRBV27 with TRBJ2-7, with D perhaps matching TRBD1 (6 bases). Germline V gene sequence: CDR1 MNHEY, CDR2 SMNVEV (reference sequence). V was shortened by 6 bases and J by 3 bases, with 18 bases between the two germline ends. This CDR3 spans 15 amino acids. The DNA for the CDR3 is TGTGCCAGCAGAAGGACCGGGACACAATACTACGAGCAGTACTTC. As protein: CASRRTGTQYYEQYF.

The CDR3, as DNA: TGTGCCAGCTCACCACCGTTTCGGGGGAGGTCCCAGTACGAGCAGTACTTC. It specifies CASSPPFRGRSQYEQYF. The chain carries TRBV18 and TRBJ2-7, with D maybe TRBD2 (6 bases). The CDR3 extends over 17 amino acids. Trimming cost V 0 bases and J 4 bases, with 19 bases left between them. The germline CDR1 and CDR2 sequences are KGHSH and LQKENI.

The gene calls are TRBV28 and TRBJ1-2; TRBD1 is a possible D gene (5 bases). The CDR3 has 14 amino acids. V gave up 4 bases and J gave up 4 bases, with 13 bases separating them. Germline CDR1 MDHEN, CDR2 SYDVKM. The CDR3 DNA sequence: TGTGCCAGCAGTTCCCAGACAGAAAGCTATGGCTACACCTTC. Encoded protein: CASSSQTESYGYTF.

This clone showed up just a few times. This chain joins TRBV4-2 and TRBJ2-3; maybe TRBD2 (6 bases). V lost 2 bases, J lost 5 bases, and 11 bases lay in between. Per germline, CDR1 LGHNA and CDR2 YNFKEQ. The CDR3 runs to 14 residues. CDR3 sequence reads: CASSQSTGVDTQYF. Here the CDR3 DNA reads TGTGCCAGCAGCCAATCGACGGGGGTAGATACGCAGTATTTT.

In its sample, this clone was seen a few times. The chain has TRBV28 and TRBJ2-7, with TRBD2 matching 9 bases. The CDR3 has 13 residues. Per the germline V gene, CDR1 is MDHEN and CDR2 is SYDVKM. V gave up 6 bases and J gave up 2 bases; unmatched junction bases: 2. This CDR3 is CASRTSGAYEQYF. The CDR3 bases are TGTGCCAGCAGGACTAGCGGTGCCTACGAGCAGTACTTC.

The chain has TRBV4-3 and TRBJ1-1; the match to TRBD1 covers 9 bases. CDR3 length: 15 residues. Losses at the gene ends were 3 bases for V and 4 bases for J; bases not matched to a gene: 6. CDR1 and CDR2 from the germline V gene are LGHNA and YSLEER. This CDR3 reads CASSQVQGATTEAFF. CDR3 DNA: TGCGCCAGCAGCCAGGTACAGGGGGCGACCACTGAAGCTTTCTTT.

The V and J genes are TRBV7-9 and TRBJ2-1; D is undetermined. Looked up from germline, CDR1 is SEHNR and CDR2 is FQNEAQ (reference sequence). Trimming took 1 base from V and 8 from J, leaving 6 bases between them. The CDR3 spans 12 residues. The CDR3 loop reads CASSLVPDEQFF. Written as DNA, the CDR3 is TGTGCCAGCAGCTTAGTTCCGGATGAGCAGTTCTTC.

V is TRBV7-2 and J is TRBJ1-1; 10 nucleotides agree with TRBD1. In germline, CDR1 is SGHTA, CDR2 FQGNSA. Losses at the gene ends were 6 bases for V and 1 base for J; bases not matched to a gene: 5. CDR3 size: 15 residues. CDR3 sequence (DNA): TGTGCCAGCAGTGTTAGGGACAGGGGGAACACTGAAGCTTTCTTT. Protein: CASSVRDRGNTEAFF.

The chain joins TRBV27 to TRBJ2-1, with 15 bases aligning to TRBD2. The germline gives CDR1 MNHEY, CDR2 SMNVEV (reference sequence). Trimming removed 2 bases from V and 3 bases from J; junction bases left unmatched: 2. The CDR3 has 17 residues. The CDR3 loop reads CASSLGTSGGFYNEQFF. The CDR3 DNA follows: TGTGCCAGCAGTTTAGGGACTAGCGGGGGGTTCTACAATGAGCAGTTCTTC.

The chain recombines TRBV30 with TRBJ1-5; D uncertain. The ends were cut back, 2 bases at V and 3 bases at J, with 5 bases in the middle. Germline-derived CDR1 and CDR2 are GTSNPN and SVGIG (reference sequence). The length of the CDR3 is 12 residues. CDR3 residues: CAWSSSNQPQHF. DNA of the CDR3: TGTGCCTGGAGTTCCTCCAATCAGCCCCAGCATTTT.

The rearrangement links TRBV11-2 to TRBJ2-2; D uncertain. This CDR3 has 13 residues. Germline V gene data show CDR1 as SGHAT and CDR2 as FQNNGV. V was clipped by 0 bases and J by 5 bases, with 4 bases between them. The DNA for the CDR3 is TGTGCCAGCAGCTTAGACATTACCGGGGAGCTGTTTTTT. This encodes CASSLDITGELFF.